Listed here are 10 T cell receptor beta chains from one sample, sequenced in a study of blood T cell repertoires in COVID-19. The data were produced by immunoSEQ multiplex PCR, yet TCRdb's version contains in-frame clones alone and is incomplete. The table shows roughly 250,000 clones, with about 82% occurring only once. The sequenced sample was PBMCs or T cells enriched from blood (not recorded which). Receptor source: a woman in her forties or fifties who had recovered from COVID-19.

The chain couples TRBV4-2 to TRBJ2-1; D perhaps matches TRBD2 (5 bases). Germline V gene sequence: CDR1 LGHNA, CDR2 YNFKEQ. The CDR3 sequence is 15 residues long. The V end was cut by 2 bases, the J end by 0 bases, with 8 bases between. In DNA, the CDR3 is TGTGCCAGCAGCCAACCAGCGGCCTCCTACAATGAGCAGTTCTTC. It is translated as CASSQPAASYNEQFF.

V and J are TRBV3-1 (or the pseudogene TRBV3-2) and TRBJ2-6, with D maybe TRBD1 (5 bases). The germline V gene has CDR1 LGHDT and CDR2 YNNKEL (reference sequence). V gave up 1 base and J gave up 1 base, with 5 bases separating them. This CDR3 contains 15 residues. In DNA, the CDR3 is TGTGCCAGCAGCCAAGCAGGGTCTGGGGCCAACGTCCTGACTTTC. It encodes CASSQAGSGANVLTF.

This chain links TRBV9 with TRBJ2-2; TRBD1 aligns across 9 bases. This CDR3 comprises 18 residues. CDR1 and CDR2 (germline): SGDLS, YYNGEE. The trim removed 1 base at V and 3 bases at J, leaving 10 bases unmatched. The CDR3 bases are TGTGCCAGCAGCGTATGGGACAGGGATGTTCGGGACACCGGGGAGCTGTTTTTT. Translating it yields CASSVWDRDVRDTGELFF.

This chain uses TRBV18 with TRBJ1-1, with D unresolved. Germline V gene sequence: CDR1 KGHSH, CDR2 LQKENI. The CDR3 is 13 residues long. V lost 4 bases and J 1 base, leaving 7 bases between the germline ends. The chain's CDR3 is CASSRQENTEAFF. CDR3 DNA: TGTGCCAGCTCACGGCAGGAGAACACTGAAGCTTTCTTT.

This clone is a singleton in its sample. V usage is TRBV28 and J usage is TRBJ1-5, with 12 bases aligning to TRBD1. The length of the CDR3 is 16 residues. CDR1 and CDR2 (germline): MDHEN, SYDVKM. V lost 3 bases to trimming and J lost 6 bases; unmatched junction nucleotides: 6. CDR3 bases: TGTGCCAGCAGTTTCTGGGACAGGGGGCTGGGTCAGCCCCAGCATTTT. Its protein product is CASSFWDRGLGQPQHF.

The chain employs TRBV6-2 or TRBV6-3 and TRBJ2-5, with TRBD1 matching 10 bases. Germline V CDR1 and CDR2: MNHEY, SVGEGT. V lost 2 bases to trimming and J lost 3 bases; unmatched junction nucleotides: 3. The CDR3 covers 15 residues. In DNA, the CDR3 is TGTGCCAGCAGTTACGGGACAGGGGTGAAAGAGACCCAGTACTTC. Encoded protein: CASSYGTGVKETQYF.

There are many counts of this clone. V gene TRBV28 combines with J gene TRBJ2-3; TRBD2 aligns across 10 bases. The CDR3 runs 16 residues. V gave up 2 bases and J gave up 3 bases; unmatched junction bases: 5. Germline assignment: CDR1 MDHEN and CDR2 SYDVKM. The CDR3: CASSLQTSGLTDTQYF. In nucleotides, the CDR3 is TGTGCCAGCAGTTTACAGACTAGCGGGCTTACAGATACGCAGTATTTT. Using reference TRBV28 and TRBJ2-3 for the parts outside the CDR3, the full variable domain is DVKVTQSSRYLVKRTGEKVFLECVQDMDHENMFWYRQDPGLGLRLIYFSYDVKMKEKGDIPEGYSVSREKKERFSLILESASTNQTSMYLCASSLQTSGLTDTQYFGPGTRLTVL.

The CDR3 sequence: CASSQRRWDTEAFF. The CDR3, as DNA: TGTGCCAGCAGCCAAAGGCGGTGGGACACTGAAGCTTTCTTT. The chain carries TRBV3-1 (or the pseudogene TRBV3-2) and TRBJ1-1; D unresolved. This CDR3 is 14 amino acids long. Per the germline V gene, CDR1 is LGHDT and CDR2 is YNNKEL (reference sequence). The ends were cut back, 2 bases at V and 3 bases at J, with 10 bases in the middle.

Many counts were recorded for this clone. The CDR3 nucleotides are TGCAGCGTTACTACAACTAATGAAAAACTGTTTTTT. This translates into CSVTTTNEKLFF. V usage is TRBV29-1 and J usage is TRBJ1-4; D unclear. CDR1 SQVTM and CDR2 ANQGSEA come from the germline V gene. Trimming pared 5 bases from V and 0 bases from J, leaving 4 bases between. The CDR3 loop spans 12 amino acids.

This rearrangement joins TRBV6-5 to TRBJ1-1; D is undetermined. Per the germline V gene, CDR1 is MNHEY and CDR2 is SVGAGI. V lost 6 bases, J lost 1 base, and 12 bases lay in between. The CDR3 runs to 14 residues. DNA of the CDR3: TGTGCCAGCAGAGCGGACGGATCGAACACTGAAGCTTTCTTT. As protein: CASRADGSNTEAFF.